This entry lists 2 T cell receptor beta chains sequenced from one sample in a study of tumor-infiltrating lymphocytes in primary liver carcinoma. The roughly 20-34 mg bulk tissue piece was not sorted before simultaneous RNA and DNA extraction. TCR beta cDNA was prepared out of 500 ng total RNA by means of a constant-region primer. Slightly modified ARM-PCR with three nested multiplex PCR rounds yielded TCR beta libraries. With TRBV1-TRBV30 forward primers and a C-beta reverse primer, the first two PCR rounds were run for approximately 10 cycles each. TCRdb recomputed calls from the multiplex PCR reads with MiXCR, one row per CDR3 protein. The data contain 95,000 to 100,000 distinct CDR3 sequences, around two thirds of them singletons. Sequenced: liver tumor tissue from sampling region 2. The subset here: tumor region T2, inferior pole. The receptors here all came from a woman aged 55-69 years with primary liver carcinoma and hepatitis B virus infection.

Details on this clonotype: An end of the junction does not agree with germline; a read error may underlie this. The genes are TRBV29-1 and TRBJ2-2; either TRBD1 or TRBD2 may fit D (5 bases each). The CDR3 spans 14 residues. The germline CDR1 and CDR2 sequences are SQVTM and ANQGSEA. The CDR3 loop is CSATGLPNTGKLFF. The CDR3 DNA reads as TGCAGCGCAACAGGACTTCCGAACACCGGGAAGCTGTTTTTT.

As regards this clonotype: A read error may produce the germline difference seen at one junction end. The rearrangement uses TRBV12-3 or TRBV12-4 and TRBJ2-3; 12 positions agree with TRBD2. The CDR3 contains 16 residues. The CDR3 region has the DNA TGTGCCAGCAGATATAGACTAGCGGGAGCGGCAGATACGCAGTATTTC. Its translation: CASRYRLAGAADTQYF.